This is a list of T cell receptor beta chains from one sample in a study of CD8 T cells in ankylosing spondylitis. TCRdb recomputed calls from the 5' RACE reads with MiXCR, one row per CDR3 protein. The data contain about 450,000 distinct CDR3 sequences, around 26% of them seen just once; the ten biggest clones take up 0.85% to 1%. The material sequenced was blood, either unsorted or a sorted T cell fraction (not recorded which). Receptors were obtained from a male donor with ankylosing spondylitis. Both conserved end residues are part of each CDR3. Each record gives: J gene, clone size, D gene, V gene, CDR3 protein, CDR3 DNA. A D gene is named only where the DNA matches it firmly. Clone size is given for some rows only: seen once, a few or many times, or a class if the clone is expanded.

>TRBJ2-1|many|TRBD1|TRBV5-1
CASSSGTASYNEQFF
TGTGCCAGCAGCTCTGGGACAGCCTCCTACAATGAGCAGTTCTTC
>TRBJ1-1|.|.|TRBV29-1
CSTRGAGETFF
TGCTCCACACGGGGGGCAGGGGAAACTTTCTTT
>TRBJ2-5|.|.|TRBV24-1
CATSDSGGQETQYF
TGTGCCACCAGTGATTCAGGTGGGCAAGAGACCCAGTACTTC
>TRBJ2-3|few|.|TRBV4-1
CASSQEPPTPQYF
TGCGCCAGCAGCCAAGAGCCTCCAACTCCGCAGTATTTT
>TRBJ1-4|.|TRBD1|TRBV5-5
CASSFFKQGNEKLFF
TGTGCCAGCAGCTTCTTTAAACAGGGGAATGAAAAACTGTTTTTT
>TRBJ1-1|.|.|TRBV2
CASSETGVAFF
TGTGCCAGCAGTGAAACCGGGGTAGCTTTCTTT
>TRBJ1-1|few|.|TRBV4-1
CASSQVGARNTEAFF
TGCGCCAGCAGCCAAGTGGGGGCTAGAAACACTGAAGCTTTCTTT
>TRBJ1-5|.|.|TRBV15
CATSRDLDQPQHF
TGTGCCACCAGCAGGGATCTAGATCAGCCCCAGCATTTT
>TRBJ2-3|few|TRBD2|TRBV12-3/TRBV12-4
CASSFRLAGGSDTQYF
TGTGCCAGCAGTTTCCGACTAGCGGGAGGTTCAGATACGCAGTATTTT
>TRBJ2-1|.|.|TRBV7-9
CASSPVGLNEQFF
TGTGCCAGCAGCCCCGTAGGGCTCAATGAGCAGTTCTTC
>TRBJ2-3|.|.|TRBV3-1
CASSQDLDYEDTQYF
TGTGCCAGCAGCCAAGATTTAGACTACGAAGATACGCAGTATTTT
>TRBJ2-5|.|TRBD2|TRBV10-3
CAISERLAGGQETQYF
TGTGCCATCAGTGAACGACTAGCGGGAGGGCAAGAGACCCAGTACTTC
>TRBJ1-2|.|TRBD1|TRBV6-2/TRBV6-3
CASSPWDRAGYGYTF
TGTGCCAGCAGTCCCTGGGACAGGGCTGGCTATGGCTACACCTTC
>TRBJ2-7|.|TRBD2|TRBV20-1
CSVLTSGRIYEQYF
TGCAGTGTTCTGACTAGCGGGAGGATCTACGAGCAGTACTTC
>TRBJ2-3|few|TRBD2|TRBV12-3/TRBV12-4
CASSDWVAGAGTDTQYF
TGTGCCAGCAGCGACTGGGTAGCGGGAGCGGGTACAGATACGCAGTATTTT
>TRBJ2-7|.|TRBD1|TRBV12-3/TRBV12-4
CASSSGTGSYEQYF
TGTGCCAGCAGTTCCGGGACAGGCTCCTACGAGCAGTACTTC
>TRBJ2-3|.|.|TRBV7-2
CASSLYRADTQYF
TGTGCCAGCAGCTTATACAGGGCAGATACGCAGTATTTT
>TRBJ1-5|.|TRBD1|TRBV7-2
CASSRYGQGSQPQHF
TGTGCCAGCAGCAGATACGGACAGGGTAGTCAGCCCCAGCATTTT
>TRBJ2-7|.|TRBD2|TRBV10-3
CAISESASGIYEQYF
TGTGCCATCAGTGAGTCCGCTAGCGGGATTTACGAGCAGTACTTC
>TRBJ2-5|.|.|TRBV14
CASSHSRRPQETQYF
TGTGCCAGCAGCCACTCCCGGCGCCCTCAAGAGACCCAGTACTTC
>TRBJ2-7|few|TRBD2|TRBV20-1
CSARLAGIPYEQYF
TGCAGTGCTAGACTAGCGGGCATCCCCTACGAGCAGTACTTC
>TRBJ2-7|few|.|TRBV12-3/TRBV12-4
CASSLAAGVPYEQYF
TGTGCCAGCAGTTTGGCGGCCGGAGTCCCCTACGAGCAGTACTTC
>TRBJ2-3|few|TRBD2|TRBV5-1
CASNPGLGTWRDTQYF
TGCGCCAGCAACCCCGGACTAGGAACTTGGAGAGATACGCAGTATTTT
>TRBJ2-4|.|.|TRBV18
CASSPSKNIQYF
TGTGCCAGCTCACCATCGAAAAACATTCAGTACTTC
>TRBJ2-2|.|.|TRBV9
CASSVGGTGELFF
TGTGCCAGCAGCGTTGGGGGTACCGGGGAGCTGTTTTTT
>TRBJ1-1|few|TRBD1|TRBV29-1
CSAPQGASTEAFF
TGCAGCGCCCCACAGGGGGCGAGCACTGAAGCTTTCTTT
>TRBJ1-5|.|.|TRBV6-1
CASSPQSGVRSQPQHF
TGTGCCAGCAGCCCCCAATCGGGGGTGCGGAGTCAGCCCCAGCATTTT
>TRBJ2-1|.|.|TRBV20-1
CSAAGTDLYNEQFF
TGCAGTGCTGCCGGGACTGACCTCTACAATGAGCAGTTCTTC
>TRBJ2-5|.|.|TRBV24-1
CATSEGKVRTQYF
TGTGCCACCAGTGAGGGCAAGGTTAGGACCCAGTACTTC
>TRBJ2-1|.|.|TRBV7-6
CASSLVRPAGEQFF
TGTGCCAGCAGCTTAGTAAGGCCAGCGGGTGAGCAGTTCTTC
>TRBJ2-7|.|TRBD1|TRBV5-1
CASSLKETGVGEQYF
TGCGCCAGCAGCTTAAAAGAGACAGGGGTCGGCGAGCAGTACTTC
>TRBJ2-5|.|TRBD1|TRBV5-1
CASSLQGQGQETQYF
TGCGCCAGCAGCCTTCAGGGACAGGGCCAAGAGACCCAGTACTTC
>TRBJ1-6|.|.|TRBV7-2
CASSLVGSYNSPLHF
TGTGCCAGCAGCTTAGTGGGGTCCTATAATTCACCCCTCCACTTT
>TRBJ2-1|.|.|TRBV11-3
CASSRDEYNEQFF
TGTGCCAGCAGTCGTGACGAATACAATGAGCAGTTCTTC
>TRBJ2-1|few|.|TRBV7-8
CASSLGDIYNEQFF
TGTGCCAGCAGCTTGGGGGATATCTACAATGAGCAGTTCTTC
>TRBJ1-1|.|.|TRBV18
CASRRQLESNTEAFF
TGTGCCAGCAGGCGACAGTTGGAATCGAACACTGAAGCTTTCTTT
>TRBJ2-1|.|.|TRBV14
CASSWSWQYNEQFF
TGTGCCAGCAGTTGGTCTTGGCAGTACAATGAGCAGTTCTTC
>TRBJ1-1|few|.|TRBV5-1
CASSRTGGNTEAFF
TGCGCCAGCAGCCGGACGGGGGGGAACACTGAAGCTTTCTTT
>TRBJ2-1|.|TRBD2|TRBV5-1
CASSLSWTSGRVNEQFF
TGCGCCAGCAGCTTGTCGTGGACTAGCGGGAGGGTCAATGAGCAGTTCTTC
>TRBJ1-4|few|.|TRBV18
CASSPKPPGRQEKLFF
TGTGCCAGCTCGCCAAAGCCTCCGGGACGACAGGAAAAACTGTTTTTT
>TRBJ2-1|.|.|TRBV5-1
CASSLEAPEDEQFF
TGCGCCAGCAGCCTGGAGGCCCCTGAGGATGAGCAGTTCTTC
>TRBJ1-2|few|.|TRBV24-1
CATSQPGMEYGYTF
TGTGCCACCAGTCAACCAGGGATGGAGTATGGCTACACCTTC
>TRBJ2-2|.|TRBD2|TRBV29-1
CSVAGGINTGELFF
TGCAGCGTTGCGGGGGGGATTAACACCGGGGAGCTGTTTTTT
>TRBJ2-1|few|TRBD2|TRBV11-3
CASSQRTSGWNEQFF
TGTGCCAGCAGCCAACGGACTAGCGGGTGGAATGAGCAGTTCTTC
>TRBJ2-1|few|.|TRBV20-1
CSARDPQLAGEQFF
TGCAGTGCTAGAGATCCGCAACTAGCTGGTGAGCAGTTCTTC
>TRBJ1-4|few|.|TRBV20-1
CSANQGYEKLFF
TGCAGTGCTAACCAGGGGTATGAAAAACTGTTTTTT
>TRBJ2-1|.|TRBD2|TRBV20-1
CSADKRGPSYNEQFF
TGCAGTGCCGATAAGCGGGGACCCTCCTACAATGAGCAGTTCTTC
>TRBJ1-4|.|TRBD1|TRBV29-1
CSGAEGANEKLFF
TGCAGCGGGGCTGAGGGGGCGAATGAAAAACTGTTTTTT
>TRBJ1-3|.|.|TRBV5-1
CASSFDSSGNTIYF
TGCGCCAGCAGCTTCGACAGCTCTGGAAACACCATATATTTT
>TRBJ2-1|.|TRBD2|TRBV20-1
CSADWGGNNEQFF
TGCAGTGCCGACTGGGGGGGGAACAATGAGCAGTTCTTC
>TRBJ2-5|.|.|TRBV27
CASSPNTKTQYF
TGTGCCAGCAGTCCGAACACGAAGACCCAGTACTTC
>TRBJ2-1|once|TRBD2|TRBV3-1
CASSQMVAGDNEQFF
TGTGCCAGCAGCCAAATGGTAGCGGGAGACAATGAGCAGTTCTTC
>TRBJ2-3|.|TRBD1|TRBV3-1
CASSQPGTGRDTQYF
TGTGCCAGCAGCCAACCAGGGACAGGGCGGGATACGCAGTATTTT
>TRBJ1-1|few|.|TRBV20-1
CSARGNKGWNTEAFF
TGCAGTGCTAGAGGGAATAAAGGTTGGAACACTGAAGCTTTCTTT
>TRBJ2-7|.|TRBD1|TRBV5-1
CASSLLGQRGWEQYF
TGCGCCAGCAGCTTGTTGGGACAGAGGGGATGGGAGCAGTACTTC
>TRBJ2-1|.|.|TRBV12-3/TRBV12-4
CASSLQAGRQFF
TGTGCCAGCAGTTTACAGGCGGGACGGCAGTTCTTC
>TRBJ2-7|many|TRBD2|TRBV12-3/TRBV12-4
CASSFRLATTYEQYF
TGTGCCAGCAGTTTTAGACTAGCGACTACCTACGAGCAGTACTTC